These 32 T cell receptor beta chains came from one sample sequenced in a study of T cells in localized non-small cell lung cancer. The method was immunoSEQ multiplex PCR; TCRdb's version includes in-frame clones alone and lacks a portion of them. The repertoire holds 5,500 to 7,000 clones, around 43% seen once, with roughly 8.8% in the top ten. This material consisted of lung tumor tissue, taken before any cancer treatment. The receptors were sampled from a woman between 35 and 70 years old with stage II squamous cell lung carcinoma.

This chain connects TRBV11-3 to TRBJ2-2; D might be TRBD1 or TRBD2, each matching 6 bases. The V gene's germline CDR1 is SGHNT and CDR2 YENEEA. V was clipped by 3 bases and J by 5 bases, with 13 bases between them. The CDR3 consists of 15 residues. CDR3 nucleotides: TGTGCCAGCAGCTTGCGGGACATTGGAACCGGGGAGCTGTTTTTT. As protein: CASSLRDIGTGELFF.

The chain is built from TRBV19 and TRBJ2-7, with D possibly being TRBD1 (5 bases). Trimming took 6 bases from V and 6 from J, leaving 18 bases between them. The CDR3 loop spans 14 amino acids. Germline V lookup: CDR1 LNHDA, CDR2 SQIVND (reference sequence). The CDR3 is CASSARQGPGEQYF. Here the CDR3 DNA reads TGTGCCAGTAGCGCGAGGCAGGGCCCGGGCGAGCAGTACTTC.

Only a few counts were recorded for this clone. CDR3 amino acids: CASSARAGWYNEKLFF. CDR3 in DNA: TGTGCCAGCAGTGCCAGGGCGGGTTGGTATAATGAAAAACTGTTTTTT. The chain is built from TRBV6-8 and TRBJ1-4; a possible D gene is TRBD1 (5 bases). This CDR3 region has 16 residues. From germline, CDR1 is MNHGY and CDR2 SAAAGT. V was shortened by 5 bases and J by 4 bases, with 17 bases between the two germline ends.

This sequence joins TRBV30 and TRBJ1-2, with TRBD1 identical over 8 bases. V shed 0 bases, J shed 4 bases, and the junction held 1 base outside the gene matches. The CDR3 has 13 residues. Germline V gene sequence: CDR1 GTSNPN, CDR2 SVGIG (reference sequence). This chain's CDR3 is CAWSVDRGYGYTF. The CDR3 coding sequence is TGTGCCTGGAGTGTTGACAGGGGCTATGGCTACACCTTC.

The chain links TRBV15 to TRBJ2-1, with D perhaps TRBD1 (6 bases). V was clipped by 0 bases and J by 3 bases, with 6 bases between them. Germline lookup yields CDR1 LNHNV and CDR2 YYDKDF (reference sequence). This CDR3 region has 14 residues. CDR3 sequence (DNA): TGTGCCACCAGCAGAGACAGGGGCTACAATGAGCAGTTCTTC. Encoded protein: CATSRDRGYNEQFF.

This clone is medium-sized by share. The chain has TRBV11-3 and TRBJ2-1; 8 nucleotides match TRBD2. The CDR3 is 16 residues long. Trimming took 4 bases from V and 5 from J; bases not matched to a gene: 10. The V gene's germline CDR1 is SGHNT and CDR2 YENEEA. In DNA, the CDR3 is TGTGCCAGCAGCTCTCAAGCGGGAGTTTATGACAATGAGCAGTTCTTC. It encodes CASSSQAGVYDNEQFF.

The J gene is TRBJ1-6, the V gene TRBV11-3, with D maybe TRBD1 (5 bases). V was shortened by 6 bases and J by 4 bases, with 16 bases between the two germline ends. Germline V gene lookup returns CDR1 SGHNT and CDR2 YENEEA. There are 16 residues in the CDR3. This CDR3 is CASSLTLAGYNSPLHF. As DNA, the CDR3 is TGTGCCAGCAGTCTTACCCTGGCAGGGTATAATTCACCCCTCCACTTT.

The J gene is TRBJ1-6, the V gene TRBV9; D unclear. V was clipped by 0 bases and J by 9 bases, with 4 bases between them. This CDR3 is 12 amino acids long. Germline CDR1 reads SGDLS; CDR2 reads YYNGEE. CDR3 bases: TGTGCCAGCAGCGTAGGGTCTTCACCCCTCCACTTT. Encoded protein: CASSVGSSPLHF.

The chain has TRBV19 and TRBJ2-5, with D possibly matching TRBD1 (5 bases). Per germline, CDR1 LNHDA and CDR2 SQIVND (reference sequence). The CDR3 consists of 17 residues. Trimming shortened V by 5 bases and J by 0 bases, and 19 bases separated the two germline ends. For the CDR3, the DNA is TGTGCCAGTAGTTTAGGGCAGGGATTGATATACCAAGAGACCCAGTACTTC. Residues: CASSLGQGLIYQETQYF.

Within the sample, this clone is medium-sized. J is TRBJ2-3 and V is TRBV19, with D perhaps TRBD2 (5 bases). The CDR3 covers 15 residues. The germline V gene has CDR1 LNHDA and CDR2 SQIVND (reference sequence). Trimming removed 3 bases from V and 0 bases from J, with 10 bases in between. The CDR3, as DNA: TGTGCCAGTAGTATCGTCAGGACTAGCACAGATACGCAGTATTTT. It specifies CASSIVRTSTDTQYF. Variable domain in full (rest from reference TRBV19 and TRBJ2-3): DGGITQSPKYLFRKEGQNVTLSCEQNLNHDAMYWYRQDPGQGLRLIYYSQIVNDFQKGDIAEGYSVSREKKESFPLTVTSAQKNPTAFYLCASSIVRTSTDTQYFGPGTRLTVL.

This clone is large (0.1 to 1%) within its sample. V gene TRBV9 combines with J gene TRBJ2-2; no definite D call. From germline, CDR1 is SGDLS and CDR2 YYNGEE. This CDR3 is 15 amino acids long. Trimming stripped 5 bases from V and 6 bases from J, with 17 bases between. The CDR3, as DNA: TGTGCCAGCAGTTCCGGAGAAGTTAGTCCCGGGGAGCTGTTTTTT. The encoded protein is CASSSGEVSPGELFF.

This clone was counted only a few times. The chain employs TRBV9 and TRBJ2-7; D not certain. The V end lost 0 bases, the J end lost 0 bases, and 7 bases lay between the germline ends. CDR3 length: 14 amino acids. Germline values: CDR1 SGDLS, CDR2 YYNGEE. As DNA, the CDR3 is TGTGCCAGCAGCGTAGCGGCAAGCTCCTACGAGCAGTACTTC. It codes for CASSVAASSYEQYF.

The chain couples TRBV6-8 to TRBJ1-1; D not certain. Germline CDR1 MNHGY, CDR2 SAAAGT. Deletions cut 0 bases from V and 1 base from J, with 6 bases between. CDR3 size: 14 residues. The chain's CDR3 is CASSYSGGNTEAFF. Here the CDR3 DNA reads TGTGCCAGCAGTTACTCCGGTGGGAACACTGAAGCTTTCTTT.

V is TRBV29-1 and J is TRBJ2-2, with TRBD2 identical over 8 bases. The ends lost 7 bases at V and 8 bases at J; junction bases unmatched: 15. CDR3 length: 15 amino acids. Per germline, CDR1 SQVTM and CDR2 ANQGSEA. CDR3 protein: CSAAGPAGATGELFF. Here the CDR3 DNA reads TGCAGCGCTGCAGGCCCAGCGGGAGCTACGGGGGAGCTGTTTTTT.

The rearrangement links TRBV29-1 to TRBJ2-7; TRBD2 is a possible D gene (6 bases). Trimming took off 5 bases at V and 7 bases at J, with 21 bases between the two ends. CDR1 is SQVTM and CDR2 is ANQGSEA in the germline V gene. CDR3 length: 14 amino acids. The CDR3 DNA reads TGCAGCGTTTCAACGGGGGTGGGTAGGAGGGAGCAGTACTTC. Its translation is CSVSTGVGRREQYF.

The V gene is TRBV25-1, the J gene TRBJ1-2; 8 nucleotides align to TRBD1. The CDR3 extends over 14 amino acids. Looked up from germline, CDR1 is MGHDK and CDR2 is SYGVNS. V lost 3 bases, J lost 6 bases, and 6 bases stayed unmatched. CDR3 region: CASSDSPGGDGYTF. Here the CDR3 DNA reads TGTGCCAGCAGTGACTCTCCAGGGGGCGATGGCTACACCTTC.

The chain joins TRBV9 to TRBJ1-4; a weak D match, TRBD1 (6 bases). V lost 3 bases and J lost 7, with 13 bases in between. Germline V gene data show CDR1 as SGDLS and CDR2 as YYNGEE. This CDR3 contains 14 residues. The CDR3 is CASSAGTLGEKLFF. As DNA, the CDR3 is TGTGCCAGCAGCGCCGGGACACTGGGTGAAAAACTGTTTTTT.

This clone has only a few counts. The chain links TRBV6-8 to TRBJ1-5; D gene ambiguous. CDR1 is MNHGY and CDR2 is SAAAGT in the germline V gene. V was clipped by 2 bases and J by 0 bases, with 5 bases between them. The CDR3 has 14 amino acids. In DNA form, the CDR3 reads TGTGCCAGCAGTTACAGGTCTAGCAATCAGCCCCAGCATTTT. Amino acids: CASSYRSSNQPQHF.

The chain couples TRBV28 to TRBJ1-2; D perhaps matches TRBD1 (5 bases). Germline CDR1 MDHEN, CDR2 SYDVKM. The ends were cut back, 3 bases at V and 3 bases at J, with 17 bases in the middle. The CDR3 has 16 residues. CDR3 sequence: CASSLGRVLRDYGYTF. The CDR3 coding sequence is TGTGCCAGCAGTTTGGGCAGGGTGCTTCGGGACTATGGCTACACCTTC.

Here the CDR3 DNA reads TGTGCCAGCCAGGGAAGAAGTTACGAGCAGTACTTC. Protein product: CASQGRSYEQYF. The rearrangement joins TRBV19 to TRBJ2-7, with a tentative D call TRBD1 (5 bases). The CDR3 consists of 12 residues. CDR1 is LNHDA, CDR2 SQIVND, per germline (reference sequence). Trimming removed 9 bases at V and 4 bases at J, with 13 bases between.

The chain recombines TRBV30 with TRBJ1-5, with D tentatively TRBD1 (5 bases). Germline-derived CDR1 and CDR2 are GTSNPN and SVGIG (reference sequence). This CDR3 is built from 14 residues. V was cut by 0 bases and J by 4 bases, with 10 bases left in between. The CDR3 sequence: CAWSVGAANQPQHF. In nucleotides, the CDR3 is TGTGCCTGGAGTGTAGGGGCCGCGAATCAGCCCCAGCATTTT.

The CDR3 is CASSLPGQPTEAFF. As DNA, the CDR3 is TGTGCCAGCAGCCTTCCGGGACAGCCCACTGAAGCTTTCTTT. The V call is TRBV6-8, the J call TRBJ1-1; 7 nucleotides match TRBD1. The junction had 8 bases not matched to a gene; V was cut back by 6 bases and J by 4 bases. Germline lookup yields CDR1 MNHGY and CDR2 SAAAGT. This CDR3 is built from 14 residues.

The V gene is TRBV5-1, the J gene TRBJ1-1; the D gene is possibly TRBD1 (6 bases). The V and J ends lost 3 bases and 2 bases respectively, with 23 bases between them. From germline, CDR1 is SGHRS and CDR2 YFSETQ. The CDR3 is made up of 18 amino acids. The CDR3 sequence: CASSSPSGRGERNTEAFF. DNA for the CDR3: TGCGCCAGCAGCTCTCCTTCGGGCAGGGGTGAAAGAAACACTGAAGCTTTCTTT.

V is TRBV9 and J is TRBJ2-1, with 9 bases that match TRBD2. V trimming: 0 bases; J trimming: 6 bases; junction bases outside the gene matches: 4. Germline V lookup: CDR1 SGDLS, CDR2 YYNGEE. This CDR3 comprises 15 residues. The CDR3 DNA follows: TGTGCCAGCAGCGTAGTCTGGGGACTAGCCAATGAGCAGTTCTTC. It translates to CASSVVWGLANEQFF.

The chain couples TRBV10-2 to TRBJ2-1; the D is unclear. With 0 bases removed from V and 10 bases from J, the gap between germline ends came to 10 bases. This CDR3 contains 13 residues. The V gene's germline CDR1 is WSHSY and CDR2 SAAADI. The CDR3: CASSESIAREQFF. The CDR3 DNA follows: TGCGCCAGCAGTGAGTCGATAGCACGGGAGCAGTTCTTC.

The chain joins TRBV6-8 to TRBJ2-6; TRBD2 might be the D (5 bases). Germline CDR1 is MNHGY and CDR2 is SAAAGT. CDR3 length: 19 residues. The V gene lost 6 bases and the J gene lost 0 bases, with 21 bases spanning the gap. CDR3 region: CASSTSGWDSPSGANVLTF. DNA of the CDR3: TGTGCCAGCAGCACCTCGGGGTGGGATTCCCCCTCTGGGGCCAACGTCCTGACTTTC.

V usage is TRBV15 and J usage is TRBJ1-2, with 7 bases lining up with TRBD1. There are 15 residues in the CDR3. Germline CDR1 and CDR2: LNHNV and YYDKDF (reference sequence). The junction had 6 bases not matched to a gene; V was cut back by 0 bases and J by 5 bases. CDR3 sequence reads: CATSREQGRYYGYTF. The CDR3 DNA is TGTGCCACCAGCAGAGAACAGGGGAGGTATTATGGCTACACCTTC.

The chain links TRBV30 to TRBJ2-2; D is unresolved. Germline V CDR1 and CDR2: GTSNPN, SVGIG (reference sequence). CDR3 size: 12 residues. Trimming removed 5 bases from V and 6 bases from J, with 10 bases in between. The CDR3 is CAWGLSAGELFF. The CDR3 DNA sequence: TGTGCCTGGGGTTTGTCGGCCGGGGAGCTGTTTTTT. Drawing the rest from reference TRBV30 and TRBJ2-2, the complete variable domain is SQTIHQWPATLVQPVGSPLSLECTVEGTSNPNLYWYRQAAGRGLQLLFYSVGIGQISSEVPQNLSASRPQDRQFILSSKKLLLSDSGFYLCAWGLSAGELFFGEGSRLTVL.

This rearrangement joins TRBV16 to TRBJ1-4; 9 bases align to TRBD1. The CDR3 consists of 14 residues. V shed 6 bases and J 5 bases; nucleotides not matched to a gene: 4. From germline, CDR1 is KGHSY and CDR2 FQNENV. CDR3 bases: TGTGCCAGCAGTCTTACAGGGGGCAATGAAAAACTGTTTTTT. It is translated as CASSLTGGNEKLFF.

This chain connects TRBV10-2 to TRBJ1-2; possible D gene TRBD1, 5 bases. The CDR3 length is 14 residues. The germline V gene encodes CDR1 WSHSY and CDR2 SAAADI. V dropped 4 bases and J dropped 8 bases, with 17 bases sitting between them. CDR3 amino acids: CASSVVAGRGGYTF. The CDR3 DNA reads as TGCGCCAGCAGTGTGGTTGCAGGGAGAGGCGGCTACACCTTC.

This clone is medium-sized by share. The V call is TRBV11-3, the J call TRBJ1-1, with D tentatively TRBD1 (6 bases). Per the germline V gene, CDR1 is SGHNT and CDR2 is YENEEA. The CDR3 sequence is 14 residues long. Trimming removed 3 bases at V and 2 bases at J, with 10 bases between. CDR3 loop: CASSLGGSNTEAFF. CDR3 DNA: TGTGCCAGCAGCTTGGGGGGCTCTAACACTGAAGCTTTCTTT.

The chain has TRBV11-3 and TRBJ2-7; 7 bases agree with TRBD1. CDR3 length: 15 amino acids. The germline gives CDR1 SGHNT, CDR2 YENEEA. J was trimmed by 7 bases and V by 5 bases; bases with no gene match: 14. The CDR3 DNA reads as TGTGCCAGCAGCGAGACAGGGTCCCTTTCTGAGGAGCAGTACTTC. This gives the protein CASSETGSLSEEQYF.